Listed here are 29 T cell receptor beta chains from one sample, sequenced in a study of CD8+ T cells in alopecia areata. Reverse transcribed after extraction, RNA yielded cDNA as the sequencing template. The protocol was immunoSEQ multiplex PCR, while the TCRdb copy is restricted to in-frame clones and leaves out a portion. The sample shows some 120,000 clones, roughly 54% of them seen only once. The source material was CD4+ T cells sorted from blood, sampled at week 0. The receptor set was obtained from a human donor with alopecia areata.

This clone was counted between two and nine times. The chain couples TRBV19 to TRBJ2-7; 8 nucleotides agree with TRBD1. V lost 6 bases to trimming and J lost 3 bases; unmatched junction nucleotides: 10. The CDR3 extends over 15 amino acids. Looked up from germline, CDR1 is LNHDA and CDR2 is SQIVND (reference sequence). The CDR3 coding sequence is TGTGCCAGTAGCCGACCCGGACAGGGAGACTACGAGCAGTACTTC. Translation: CASSRPGQGDYEQYF.

The V gene is TRBV12-5, the J gene TRBJ2-2; 7 nucleotides align to TRBD1. Germline CDR1 is LGHNT and CDR2 is FRNRAP. The J segment lost 2 bases and the V segment lost 5 bases, leaving 8 bases of the junction unmatched. This CDR3 spans 16 amino acids. CDR3 residues: CASGTNRGVNTGELFF. In nucleotides, the CDR3 is TGTGCTAGTGGTACGAACAGGGGAGTAAACACCGGGGAGCTGTTTTTT.

This chain uses TRBV21-1 with TRBJ1-2. TRBV21-1 is a listed pseudogene. The CDR3 runs 12 residues. As DNA, the CDR3 is TGTGCCAGCCTAGGAGAGGCCCGCGGCTACACCTTC. Its translation is CASLGEARGYTF.

The V call is TRBV23-1, the J call TRBJ1-2; D not resolved. Being an ORF, TRBV23-1 has a function that is uncertain. The CDR3 spans 12 residues. Trimming removed 3 bases from V and 7 bases from J, with 9 bases in between. The CDR3, as DNA: TGCGCCAGCAGTCATTGTCGGACTGGCTACACCTTC. Protein: CASSHCRTGYTF.

This clone was recorded a few times. The V gene is TRBV5-6, the J gene TRBJ2-3, with 8 bases that match TRBD2. This CDR3 has 16 amino acids. Germline values: CDR1 SGHDT, CDR2 YYEEEE. V trimming: 6 bases; J trimming: 3 bases; junction bases outside the gene matches: 12. In nucleotides, the CDR3 is TGTGCCAGCACCAAGAGGACTAGCTCGGAGACAGATACGCAGTATTTT. Its translation: CASTKRTSSETDTQYF.

The V and J genes are TRBV7-3 and TRBJ2-3; tentatively, D is TRBD2 (6 bases). Germline-derived CDR1 and CDR2 are SGHTA and FQGTGA. V was shortened by 2 bases and J by 0 bases, with 9 bases between the two germline ends. The CDR3 is made up of 15 amino acids. The CDR3 nucleotides are TGTGCCAGCAGCTTAGCGGGGCTTAGCACAGATACGCAGTATTTT. The encoded protein is CASSLAGLSTDTQYF.

This clone was counted only a few times. The junction shows a germline mismatch at one end, possibly a read error. The chain joins TRBV20-1 to TRBJ2-7; unclear D gene. Germline values: CDR1 DFQATT, CDR2 SNEGSKA (reference sequence). This CDR3 spans 11 amino acids. This chain's CDR3 is CSARGGDEQYF. The DNA of the CDR3 is TGCAGTGCCAGAGGTGGGGACGAGCAGTACTTC.

CDR3 sequence reads: CASGEQGRETQYF. The CDR3 DNA follows: TGTGCCAGCGGAGAACAGGGGAGAGAGACCCAGTACTTC. The J gene is TRBJ2-5, the V gene TRBV6-5; the match to TRBD1 covers 7 bases. The germline V gene has CDR1 MNHEY and CDR2 SVGAGI. V lost 8 bases to trimming and J lost 4 bases; unmatched junction nucleotides: 7. CDR3 length: 13 residues.

The chain employs TRBV6-6 and TRBJ1-5; D possibly corresponds to TRBD1 (5 bases). CDR3 length: 14 amino acids. From germline, CDR1 is MNHNY and CDR2 SVGAGI (reference sequence). Trimming removed 2 bases from V and 5 bases from J, with 10 bases in between. The CDR3 loop reads CASSYTRDHQPQHF. CDR3 in DNA: TGTGCCAGCAGTTACACACGGGACCATCAGCCCCAGCATTTT.

The CDR3 loop reads CASSYSQGGYGYTF. DNA for the CDR3: TGTGCCAGCAGTTACTCACAGGGAGGGTATGGCTACACCTTC. The J gene is TRBJ1-2, the V gene TRBV6-5; the D gene is possibly TRBD1 (6 bases). Germline CDR1 reads MNHEY; CDR2 reads SVGAGI. The CDR3 contains 14 residues. V shed 0 bases and J shed 5 bases, with 10 bases lying between them.

The chain employs TRBV20-1 and TRBJ2-4, with D maybe TRBD2 (5 bases). This CDR3 is 11 amino acids long. The germline V gene encodes CDR1 DFQATT and CDR2 SNEGSKA (reference sequence). Between the trimmed V and J ends, which lost 6 bases and 7 bases, there was a span of 10 bases. CDR3 DNA: TGCAGTGCACGGACTGACAACATTCAGTACTTC. This translates into CSARTDNIQYF.

The chain couples TRBV2 to TRBJ2-7, with 8 bases identical to TRBD1. CDR3 length: 14 amino acids. Germline CDR1 and CDR2: SNHLY and FYNNEI. After removal of 1 base from V and 5 bases from J, the junction contained 4 bases not matched to a gene. CDR3 residues: CASSEVRGQDEQYF. The CDR3 nucleotides are TGTGCCAGCAGTGAAGTCAGGGGGCAGGACGAGCAGTACTTC. The whole variable domain, filled in from reference TRBV2 and TRBJ2-7, reads EPEVTQTPSHQVTQMGQEVILRCVPISNHLYFYWYRQILGQKVEFLVSFYNNEISEKSEIFDDQFSVERPDGSNFTLKIRSTKLEDSAMYFCASSEVRGQDEQYFGPGTRLTVT.

The J gene is TRBJ1-1, the V gene TRBV7-2, with unresolved D. This CDR3 comprises 13 residues. V was shortened by 2 bases and J by 0 bases, with 4 bases between the two germline ends. Germline V gene sequence: CDR1 SGHTA, CDR2 FQGNSA. The CDR3 nucleotides read TGTGCCAGCAGCTTAAAGGTGAACACTGAAGCTTTCTTT. This translates into CASSLKVNTEAFF.

This clone came up a few times. The identical CDR3 is also encoded by other nucleotide sequences in the sample. DNA of the CDR3: TGTGCCAGTAGCGGTCAGGGGAACACTGAAGCTTTCTTT. It encodes CASSGQGNTEAFF. The chain uses TRBV19 and TRBJ1-1; a weak D match, TRBD1 (5 bases). This CDR3 region has 13 residues. The germline V and J ends were trimmed by 6 bases and 1 base, with 9 bases remaining between them. In germline, CDR1 is LNHDA, CDR2 SQIVND (reference sequence).

The rearrangement joins TRBV28 to TRBJ2-7; D might be TRBD1 or TRBD2, each matching 5 bases. V shed 6 bases and J shed 0 bases, with 24 bases lying between them. This CDR3 is built from 18 residues. CDR1 and CDR2 from the germline V gene are MDHEN and SYDVKM. This CDR3 reads CASRGFGTGTPSSYEQYF. The CDR3 nucleotides read TGTGCCAGCAGAGGATTCGGTACCGGGACCCCGAGCTCCTACGAGCAGTACTTC.

This chain joins TRBV28 and TRBJ2-5; possibly TRBD1 for D (7 bases). Per germline, CDR1 MDHEN and CDR2 SYDVKM. Trimming removed 7 bases from V and 4 bases from J, with 19 bases in between. The CDR3 runs to 15 residues. The CDR3 DNA is TGTGCCAGCATCGGAGGGGCACAGGGGCGAGAGACCCAGTACTTC. Translation: CASIGGAQGRETQYF.

Comment on this clone: The germline gene is not matched at one end of the junction; a read error may be the cause. The chain employs TRBV28 and TRBJ2-7; D possibly corresponds to TRBD1 (5 bases). Germline loops: CDR1 MDHEN, CDR2 SYDVKM. The CDR3 loop spans 18 amino acids. The CDR3 region has the DNA TGTGCCAGCAGTTTATTCACCTTGGCCAGGAACCAGGGTCCCGAGCAGCACTTC. It encodes CASSLFTLARNQGPEQHF.

This clone came up a few times. The chain combines TRBV7-6 with TRBJ2-3; TRBD2 matches 14 bases. CDR1 is SGHVS, CDR2 FNYEAQ, per germline. With V trimmed by 4 bases and J by 3 bases, 3 bases remained unmatched. The CDR3 consists of 16 residues. The CDR3 DNA reads as TGTGCCAGCAGCTACGGGACTAGCGGGGGTACAGATACGCAGTATTTT. It translates to CASSYGTSGGTDTQYF.

This chain uses TRBV6-5 with TRBJ2-2, with D perhaps matching TRBD1 (6 bases). This CDR3 contains 15 residues. In germline, CDR1 is MNHEY, CDR2 SVGAGI. Trimming removed 2 bases from V and 6 bases from J, with 13 bases in between. The DNA for the CDR3 is TGTGCCAGCAGTTACCCCGCCAGGGGTGCCGGGGAGCTGTTTTTT. It codes for CASSYPARGAGELFF.

The DNA of the CDR3 is TGCGCCAGCAGCCTCGGGACTAGCGGGGTGTCTGAGCAGTACTTC. Translating it yields CASSLGTSGVSEQYF. V and J are TRBV5-1 and TRBJ2-7; TRBD2 aligns across 13 bases. CDR3 length: 15 amino acids. The germline V gene has CDR1 SGHRS and CDR2 YFSETQ. V was pared by 4 bases and J by 7 bases, with 8 bases of the junction left unmatched.

This clone was seen only a few times. The V gene is TRBV5-1, the J gene TRBJ2-5; D not resolved. Trimming pared 8 bases from V and 2 bases from J, leaving 7 bases between. Germline CDR1 and CDR2: SGHRS and YFSETQ. The CDR3 runs 11 residues. The CDR3 spells CASGNQETQYF. In nucleotides, the CDR3 is TGCGCCAGTGGTAATCAAGAGACCCAGTACTTC.

A few counts support this clone. This CDR3 is also generated by other DNA sequences in the sample. The chain joins TRBV4-3 to TRBJ2-2; a possible D gene is TRBD1 (5 bases). Germline V gene sequence: CDR1 LGHNA, CDR2 YSLEER. V lost 1 base and J lost 4, with 10 bases in between. CDR3 size: 15 residues. CDR3 sequence: CASSQGGRGTGELFF. CDR3 DNA sequence: TGCGCCAGCAGCCAAGGGGGAAGGGGCACCGGGGAGCTGTTTTTT.

The genes are TRBV4-1 and TRBJ1-2, with TRBD1 as a possible D gene (6 bases). The CDR3 has 17 amino acids. Trimming stripped 2 bases from V and 8 bases from J, with 24 bases between. Per germline, CDR1 MGHRA and CDR2 YSYEKL. The CDR3 bases are TGCGCCAGCAGCCAAACGGGCAGGGGAATAAGTGCGGAAGGCTACACCTTC. Its translation: CASSQTGRGISAEGYTF.

A note on this clone: Given a much more abundant clone one base away, this may be a read error. The rearrangement uses TRBV7-6 and TRBJ2-3; a weak D match, TRBD1 (5 bases). CDR1 SGHVS and CDR2 FNYEAQ come from the germline V gene. The V end lost 1 base, the J end lost 4 bases, and 6 bases lay between the germline ends. The CDR3 is 13 amino acids. CDR3 sequence: CASSLGRADTQYF. The CDR3, as DNA: TGTGCCAGCAGCTTAGGCAGGGCAGATACGCAGTATTTT. Full variable domain (remainder filled in from reference TRBV7-6 and TRBJ2-3): GAGVSQSPRYKVTKRGQDVALRCDPISGHVSLYWYRQALGQGPEFLTYFNYEAQQDKSGLPNDRFSAERPEGSISTLTIQRTEQRDSAMYRCASSLGRADTQYFGPGTRLTVL.

The J gene is TRBJ2-2, the V gene TRBV5-1, with D possibly matching TRBD1 (6 bases). The CDR3 covers 16 residues. V was cut by 4 bases and J by 3 bases, with 16 bases left in between. CDR1 is SGHRS and CDR2 is YFSETQ in the germline V gene. The CDR3 here is CASSTLTGSDTGELFF. CDR3 nucleotides: TGCGCCAGCAGCACTCTAACAGGGTCGGACACCGGGGAGCTGTTTTTT.

This chain uses TRBV11-3 with TRBJ2-7, with D perhaps TRBD2 (5 bases). Trimming took off 5 bases at V and 7 bases at J, with 15 bases between the two ends. Germline V lookup: CDR1 SGHNT, CDR2 YENEEA. The CDR3 contains 13 residues. The CDR3 region is CASSPHVAGEQYF. Written as DNA, the CDR3 is TGTGCCAGCAGCCCCCATGTGGCGGGTGAGCAGTACTTC.

CDR3 sequence reads: CASSLWSGGTDTQYF. Written as DNA, the CDR3 is TGCGCCAGCAGCTTGTGGAGCGGGGGGACAGATACGCAGTATTTT. This chain joins TRBV5-1 and TRBJ2-3; 9 bases align to TRBD2. Germline CDR1 reads SGHRS; CDR2 reads YFSETQ. The CDR3 is 15 amino acids. Trimming cost V 1 base and J 3 bases; bases outside gene matches: 3.

In DNA form, the CDR3 reads TGCGCCAGCAGTCAACTTAGACAGGACTCCTACGAGCAGTACTTC. This translates into CASSQLRQDSYEQYF. The chain is built from TRBV23-1 and TRBJ2-7, with D possibly TRBD1 on 6 matching bases. TRBV23-1 counts as an open reading frame of uncertain function. With 2 bases removed from V and 0 bases from J, the gap between germline ends came to 11 bases. The CDR3 runs 15 residues.

On this clone itself: Other DNA sequences from this sample encode an identical CDR3 as well. The rearrangement links TRBV7-2 to TRBJ1-2; possible D gene TRBD1, 6 bases. This CDR3 comprises 15 residues. V gave up 0 bases and J gave up 8 bases, with 16 bases separating them. Germline CDR1 reads SGHTA; CDR2 reads FQGNSA. CDR3 in DNA: TGTGCCAGCAGCTTAGCGCGTCGGGGGCAAGGAGGCTACACCTTC. It translates to CASSLARRGQGGYTF.